This record looks at one T cell receptor (beta chain) sequence and its context. This sample is part of a study of CD8 T cells in Susac syndrome. RNA amounts of about 0.5 to 1 ug underwent reverse transcription with random hexamers. immunoSEQ multiplex PCR amplified TCR beta CDR3 across 54 Vbeta, 13 Jbeta. Each CDR3 protein gets one entry after TCRdb re-called the immunoSEQ multiplex PCR reads with MiXCR. Found here are a few hundred thousand distinct CDR3 sequences, roughly 85% of them singletons; the top ten hold over 0.1%. The germline V gene has CDR1 MGHRA and CDR2 YSYEKL. V trimming: 4 bases; J trimming: 2 bases; junction bases outside the gene matches: 7. This CDR3 has 16 amino acids. FACS enriched CD8+ TEMRA cells, while bulk CD8+ and CD4+ were negatively isolated.

V is TRBV4-1 and J is TRBJ1-5, with TRBD1 identical over 8 bases. What was sequenced was CD8+ T cells from PBMCs. This receptor was identified in a human donor with multiple sclerosis. The CDR3 DNA sequence: TGCGCCAGCAGCCCCCGGCAGGGACAGGGCAATCAGCCCCAGCATTTT. This sequence encodes CASSPRQGQGNQPQHF.